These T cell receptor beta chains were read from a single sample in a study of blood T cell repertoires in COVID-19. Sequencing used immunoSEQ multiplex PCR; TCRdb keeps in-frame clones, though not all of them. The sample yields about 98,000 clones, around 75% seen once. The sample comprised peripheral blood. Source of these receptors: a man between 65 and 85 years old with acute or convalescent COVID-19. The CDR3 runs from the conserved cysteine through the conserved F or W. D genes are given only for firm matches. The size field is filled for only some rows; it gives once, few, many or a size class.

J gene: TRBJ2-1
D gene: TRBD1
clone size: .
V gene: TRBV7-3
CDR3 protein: CASSLRGQNYNEQFF
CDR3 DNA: TGTGCCAGCAGCCTTAGGGGACAGAACTACAATGAGCAGTTCTTC

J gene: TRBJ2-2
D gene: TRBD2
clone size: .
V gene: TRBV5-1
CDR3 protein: CASSPGGLARTGELFF
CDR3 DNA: TGCGCCAGCAGCCCCGGGGGACTAGCGCGAACCGGGGAGCTGTTTTTT

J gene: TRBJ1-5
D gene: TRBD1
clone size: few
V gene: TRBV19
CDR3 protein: CASSPRDRDSNQPQHF
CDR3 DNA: TGTGCCAGTAGTCCCCGAGACAGGGATAGCAATCAGCCCCAGCATTTT

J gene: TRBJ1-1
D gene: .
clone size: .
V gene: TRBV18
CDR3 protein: CASSHREMNTEAFF
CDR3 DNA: TGTGCCAGCTCACACAGGGAAATGAACACTGAAGCTTTCTTT

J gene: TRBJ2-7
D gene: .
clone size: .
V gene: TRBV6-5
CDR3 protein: CASSTGGVYEQYF
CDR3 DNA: TGTGCCAGCAGTACAGGGGGGGTTTACGAGCAGTACTTC

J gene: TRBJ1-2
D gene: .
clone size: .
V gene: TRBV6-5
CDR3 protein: CASLWPSGPYGYTF
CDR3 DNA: TGTGCCAGCTTATGGCCGTCAGGGCCCTATGGCTACACCTTC

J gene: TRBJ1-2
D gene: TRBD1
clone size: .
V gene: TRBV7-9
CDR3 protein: CASSLEGTGGYYGYTF
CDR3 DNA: TGTGCCAGCAGCTTAGAAGGGACAGGGGGCTACTATGGCTACACCTTC

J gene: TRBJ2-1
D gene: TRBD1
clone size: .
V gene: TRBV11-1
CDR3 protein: CASSLMTGGDYEQFF
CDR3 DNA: TGTGCCAGCAGCTTAATGACAGGGGGCGATTATGAGCAGTTCTTC

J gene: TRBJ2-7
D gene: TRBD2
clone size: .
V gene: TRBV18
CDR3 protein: CASSRPGLAGSYEQYF
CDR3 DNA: TGTGCCAGCTCACGACCCGGGCTAGCGGGATCCTACGAGCAGTACTTC

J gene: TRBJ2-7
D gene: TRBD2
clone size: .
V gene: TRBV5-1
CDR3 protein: CASSLGGLAGEGYEQYF
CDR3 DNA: TGCGCCAGCAGCTTGGGGGGACTAGCGGGAGAGGGGTACGAGCAGTACTTC

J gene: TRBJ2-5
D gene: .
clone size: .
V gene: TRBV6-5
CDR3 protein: CASSYFGGGSQETQYF
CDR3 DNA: TGTGCCAGCAGTTACTTCGGGGGCGGGAGCCAAGAGACCCAGTACTTC

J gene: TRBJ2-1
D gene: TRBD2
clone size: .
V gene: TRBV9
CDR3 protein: CASSISGRNPWDEQFF
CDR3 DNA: TGTGCCAGCAGCATTAGCGGGAGAAACCCCTGGGATGAGCAGTTCTTC

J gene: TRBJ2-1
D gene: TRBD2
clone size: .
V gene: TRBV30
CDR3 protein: CAWSALAGGNEQFF
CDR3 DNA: TGTGCCTGGAGTGCCCTAGCGGGAGGGAATGAGCAGTTCTTC

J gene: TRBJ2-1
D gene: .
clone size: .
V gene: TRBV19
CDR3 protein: CASSGGVPSYNEQFF
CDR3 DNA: TGTGCCAGTAGTGGCGGAGTGCCTTCCTACAATGAGCAGTTCTTC

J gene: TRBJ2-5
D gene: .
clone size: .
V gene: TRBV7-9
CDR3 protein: CASSLVAETQYF
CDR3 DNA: TGTGCCAGCAGCTTAGTAGCGGAGACCCAGTACTTC

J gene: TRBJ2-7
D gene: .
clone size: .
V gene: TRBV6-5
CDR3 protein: CASSYSARTYEQYF
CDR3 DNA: TGTGCCAGCAGTTACTCGGCACGTACCTACGAGCAGTACTTC

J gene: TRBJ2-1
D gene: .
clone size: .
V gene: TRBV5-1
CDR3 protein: CASSLRDNTYNEQFF
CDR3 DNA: TGCGCCAGCAGCTTGAGGGACAATACCTACAATGAGCAGTTCTTC

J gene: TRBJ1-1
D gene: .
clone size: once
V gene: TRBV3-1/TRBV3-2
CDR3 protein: CASSQDHTEAFF
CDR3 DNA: TGTGCCAGCAGCCAAGATCATACTGAAGCTTTCTTT

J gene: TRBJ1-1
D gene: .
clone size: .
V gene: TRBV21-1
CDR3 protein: CASSRPGEVSTEAFF
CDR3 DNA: TGTGCCAGCAGCCGCCCTGGTGAGGTTTCCACTGAAGCTTTCTTT

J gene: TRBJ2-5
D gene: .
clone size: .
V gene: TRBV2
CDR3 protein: CASSEFSDQETQYF
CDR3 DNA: TGTGCCAGCAGTGAATTTAGCGACCAAGAGACCCAGTACTTC